The text below deals with one TCR beta chain. The antigen is not known. Distinct nucleotide sequences in the sample also encode this CDR3. The V gene's germline CDR1 is SGHAT and CDR2 FQNNGV. The CDR3 is made up of 12 amino acids. V was pared by 5 bases and J by 0 bases, with 5 bases between. The PCR was carried out with 60 Vbeta primers and 13 Jbeta primers. Authors' processing steps: It was a later analysis that counted some 80 million unique TCR beta chains, of which 9 million to 13 million were shared. The repertoire was sequenced with immunoSEQ multiplex PCR; TCRdb's copy has only in-frame clones and lacks some. V, J and clone size reflect that table, while D and trimming were determined from the DNA. The sample totals 45,000 to 55,000 clones; its top ten clones hold 9.5% to 12%. This entry comes from a study of cytomegalovirus exposure and HLA in healthy donors. General study points: The investigators catalogued about 170 TCR beta chains as cytomegalovirus-associated. Three chains linked to CMV were shown in vitro to be specific for CMV antigens.

At the time of sampling, donors were nominally healthy, though unrecorded immune exposures were likely. The sequencing sample was made of PBMCs. The chain couples TRBV11-2 to TRBJ2-7; D gene unclear. The TCR comes from a woman aged 50 to 60 in good health and CMV-seropositive. The CDR3 region is CASSPDSYEQYF. CDR3 DNA sequence: TGTGCCAGCAGCCCAGACTCCTACGAGCAGTACTTC.